Below, 18 T cell receptor beta chains from the same sample are listed, as sequenced in a study of beta chain features in type 1 diabetes (dated by TCRdb to 2017 to 2018). The paper's findings and limits, for the study overall: Type 1 diabetes patients showed a moderate but significant shortening of TCRB CDR3 length in all four CD4+ subsets.

These receptors have no identified antigens. The library came from the immunoSEQ multiplex PCR assay. The entire amount of isolated RNA was reverse transcribed using the High Capacity cDNA Reverse Transcription Kit, so the sequenced TCRB transcripts were expressed ones. TCRdb limited this immuneACCESS table to in-frame rearrangements with V and J called. A share of clones is missing; checked studies link under half to unresolved V genes, and the rest is unexplained. The sample table contains 160,000 or so clones; only one count was recorded for 7% to 9.5% of them. The ten largest make up roughly 0.7% of the sample. Sequenced sample: central memory CD4+ T cells from blood. The receptors come from a woman under 40 with type 1 diabetes.

The chain links TRBV28 to TRBJ2-5; 8 bases fit TRBD1. Germline CDR1 is MDHEN and CDR2 is SYDVKM. With V trimmed by 3 bases and J by 4 bases, 7 bases remained unmatched. CDR3 length equals 15 residues. CDR3 nucleotides: TGTGCCAGCAGTTTCCTTATTGGACAGGGAGAGACCCAGTACTTC. Its protein is CASSFLIGQGETQYF.

This clone was recorded a few times. CDR3 in amino acids: CSVEDPGQGNTIYF. CDR3 nucleotide sequence: TGCAGCGTTGAAGACCCGGGACAGGGAAACACCATATATTTT. The chain uses TRBV29-1 and TRBJ1-3, with 7 bases aligning to TRBD1. The J segment lost 4 bases and the V segment lost 0 bases, leaving 3 bases of the junction unmatched. Germline V gene sequence: CDR1 SQVTM, CDR2 ANQGSEA. The CDR3 has 14 amino acids.

The chain has TRBV4-1 and TRBJ1-2, with TRBD1 as a possible D gene (5 bases). Germline values: CDR1 MGHRA, CDR2 YSYEKL. This CDR3 has 15 residues. V was clipped by 5 bases and J by 4 bases, with 17 bases between them. In DNA form, the CDR3 reads TGCGCCAGCAGCTCAACAGGTGCCGCAGCCTATGGCTACACCTTC. Translated: CASSSTGAAAYGYTF.

This clone was seen a handful of times. The chain has TRBV5-1 and TRBJ2-7, with 8 bases that match TRBD1. The CDR3 runs 16 residues. V lost 4 bases to trimming and J lost 3 bases; unmatched junction nucleotides: 12. Germline lookup yields CDR1 SGHRS and CDR2 YFSETQ. This CDR3 reads CASSPGQGSLDYEQYF. For the CDR3, the DNA is TGCGCCAGCAGCCCCGGACAGGGAAGCCTTGACTACGAGCAGTACTTC.

The table lists this clone with many counts. The chain recombines TRBV4-1 with TRBJ2-3; the D gene is possibly TRBD2 (6 bases). This CDR3 has 15 residues. Germline loops: CDR1 MGHRA, CDR2 YSYEKL. Trimming removed 3 bases at V and 1 base at J, with 11 bases between. Here the CDR3 DNA reads TGCGCCAGCAGCCACTACGGGGGACGCACAGATACGCAGTATTTT. Its translation is CASSHYGGRTDTQYF.

This clone was detected only a few times. The chain joins TRBV29-1 to TRBJ2-7, with TRBD2 identical over 9 bases. V was clipped by 4 bases and J by 6 bases; unmatched bases: 7. The CDR3 loop spans 13 amino acids. Germline V gives CDR1 SQVTM, CDR2 ANQGSEA. The CDR3 nucleotides read TGCAGCGTTGTCTTGCGGGAGGGCGCCGAGCAGTACTTC. Translation: CSVVLREGAEQYF.

This clone has just a few counts. The chain has TRBV11-3 and TRBJ2-3; no clear D gene. CDR1 and CDR2 (germline): SGHNT, YENEEA. Trimming stripped 1 base from V and 2 bases from J, with 10 bases between. The CDR3 is made up of 15 amino acids. The CDR3 sequence is CASSLVTVYTDTQYF. The CDR3 nucleotides read TGTGCCAGCAGCTTAGTAACGGTTTACACAGATACGCAGTATTTT. The variable domain in full, completed from reference TRBV11-3 and TRBJ2-3, reads EAGVVQSPRYKIIEKKQPVAFWCNPISGHNTLYWYLQNLGQGPELLIRYENEEAVDDSQLPKDRFSAERLKGVDSTLKIQPAELGDSAVYLCASSLVTVYTDTQYFGPGTRLTVL.

DNA for the CDR3: TGTGCCAGCAGTTTACAGGGTGGGTATGGCTACACCTTC. Translation gives CASSLQGGYGYTF. The chain uses TRBV27 and TRBJ1-2; possible D gene TRBD1, 5 bases. The V end lost 2 bases, the J end lost 5 bases, and 9 bases lay between the germline ends. CDR1 and CDR2 (germline): MNHEY, SMNVEV (reference sequence). The CDR3 is made up of 13 amino acids.

This chain links TRBV19 with TRBJ2-1, with a weak D call TRBD2 (5 bases). CDR1 and CDR2 (germline): LNHDA, SQIVND (reference sequence). The CDR3 contains 14 residues. Trimming took off 3 bases at V and 3 bases at J, with 9 bases between the two ends. The DNA for the CDR3 is TGTGCCAGTAGTATGACTACACACTACAATGAGCAGTTCTTC. Translated, it gives CASSMTTHYNEQFF.

This clone turned up a few times. The rearrangement joins TRBV19 to TRBJ2-2, with 7 bases lining up with TRBD1. Germline V CDR1 and CDR2: LNHDA, SQIVND (reference sequence). V trimming: 3 bases; J trimming: 13 bases; junction bases outside the gene matches: 8. The CDR3 extends over 13 amino acids. CDR3: CASSIPDREWLFF. CDR3 nucleotides: TGTGCCAGTAGTATCCCCGACAGGGAGTGGCTGTTTTTT.

This clone was seen only a few times. This chain uses TRBV7-2 with TRBJ2-5; 9 bases are a match to TRBD2. Per the germline V gene, CDR1 is SGHTA and CDR2 is FQGNSA. The CDR3 is 15 amino acids. Unmatched junction bases numbered 6, after V lost 7 bases and J lost 0 bases. The DNA for the CDR3 is TGTGCCAGCACCCGCGGGGGGGGACACCAAGAGACCCAGTACTTC. This sequence encodes CASTRGGGHQETQYF.

The chain links TRBV18 to TRBJ2-1; TRBD1 aligns across 9 bases. Germline-derived CDR1 and CDR2 are KGHSH and LQKENI. The CDR3 sequence is 14 residues long. The junction had 6 bases not matched to a gene; V was cut back by 5 bases and J by 7 bases. CDR3 bases: TGTGCCAGCTCAACTAAGACAGGGGGGAATGAGCAGTTCTTC. Amino acid sequence: CASSTKTGGNEQFF. Complete variable domain (other parts from reference TRBV18 and TRBJ2-1): NAGVMQNPRHLVRRRGQEARLRCSPMKGHSHVYWYRQLPEEGLKFMVYLQKENIIDESGMPKERFSAEFPKEGPSILRIQQVVRGDSAAYFCASSTKTGGNEQFFGPGTRLTVL.

In this sample, this clone turned up a few times. The V gene is TRBV29-1, the J gene TRBJ1-2, with 9 bases lining up with TRBD1. This CDR3 contains 16 residues. Germline V CDR1 and CDR2: SQVTM, ANQGSEA. The CDR3 here is CSITGGASWGSYGYTF. The CDR3 nucleotides are TGCAGTATCACAGGGGGCGCCTCATGGGGCAGCTATGGCTACACCTTC. The variable domain in full, completed from reference TRBV29-1 and TRBJ1-2, reads SAVISQKPSRDICQRGTSLTIQCQVDSQVTMMFWYRQQPGQSLTLIATANQGSEATYESGFVIDKFPISRPNLTFSTLTVSNMSPEDSSIYLCSITGGASWGSYGYTFGSGTRLTVV.

The chain employs TRBV5-4 and TRBJ2-7; the match to TRBD2 covers 7 bases. J gave up 6 bases and V 3 bases, and 6 bases lay outside the gene matches. The CDR3 consists of 13 residues. Germline V lookup: CDR1 SGHNT, CDR2 YYREEE (reference sequence). CDR3 DNA: TGTGCCAGCAGCTCGATGACTAGCATCGAGCAGTACTTC. Protein product: CASSSMTSIEQYF.

Only a few counts were recorded for this clone. The chain uses TRBV19 and TRBJ2-1, with 8 nucleotides matching TRBD2. Germline V CDR1 and CDR2: LNHDA, SQIVND (reference sequence). Losses at the gene ends were 7 bases for V and 7 bases for J; bases not matched to a gene: 12. The CDR3 runs 15 residues. CDR3 DNA: TGTGCCAGTAAAGACCTGGCTAGCGGGCGGAATGAGCAGTTCTTC. Its translation is CASKDLASGRNEQFF.

This chain links TRBV30 with TRBJ2-1, with 8 bases that match TRBD2. Unmatched junction bases numbered 9, after V lost 2 bases and J lost 9 bases. The CDR3 loop spans 14 amino acids. Per the germline V gene, CDR1 is GTSNPN and CDR2 is SVGIG (reference sequence). The CDR3, as DNA: TGTGCCTGGAGTCCGGGGGGGAGTTTATTTGAGCAGTTCTTC. This codes for CAWSPGGSLFEQFF.

This clone was picked up a small number of times. The chain is built from TRBV18 and TRBJ2-1; 8 bases agree with TRBD2. Germline V CDR1 and CDR2: KGHSH, LQKENI. This CDR3 region has 18 residues. The V gene end was trimmed by 2 bases and the J gene end by 6 bases; junction bases not matched to a gene: 15. The CDR3 nucleotides are TGTGCCAGCTCACCAAATCCCCCCAGCGGGAGTGGGTTCAATGAGCAGTTCTTC. Protein sequence: CASSPNPPSGSGFNEQFF.

The chain recombines TRBV30 with TRBJ2-5; 12 bases line up with TRBD2. Germline V CDR1 and CDR2: GTSNPN, SVGIG (reference sequence). V was clipped by 1 base and J by 7 bases; unmatched bases: 1. The CDR3 loop spans 13 amino acids. The CDR3 reads CAWSGTSGMTQYF. CDR3 sequence (DNA): TGTGCCTGGAGTGGGACTAGCGGGATGACCCAGTACTTC.